This T cell receptor beta chain emerged from a study of blood T cell repertoires in COVID-19. Overall study context: Material from acute and convalescent COVID-19 was sourced from the United States, Italy and Spain. Sample material is recorded as cDNA or gDNA derived from T cells, B-cell-depleted T cells, or PBMCs.

Authors' analysis steps: From reference gene primer amplification, estimates of nucleated cell counts were derived. Method: immunoSEQ multiplex PCR; TCRdb's copy keeps in-frame clones and lacks some. From that table come the V and J calls and clone size; the DNA was used to work out D and trimming. Here the sample spans about 83,000 clones, roughly 80% being singletons. CDR1 is LNHDA, CDR2 SQIVND, per germline (reference sequence). CDR3 size: 15 residues. V lost 3 bases and J 3 bases, leaving 12 bases between the germline ends. This TCR was recovered from a woman aged 80 or over with acute or convalescent COVID-19. The rearrangement links TRBV19 to TRBJ1-5; D is perhaps TRBD1 (6 bases). The sequenced sample consisted of peripheral blood. The CDR3: CASSMEQGLNQPQHF. For the CDR3, the DNA is TGTGCCAGTAGTATGGAACAGGGCCTCAATCAGCCCCAGCATTTT.